These 19 T cell receptor beta chains were sequenced from one sample in a study of OX40 agonist ivuxolimab in advanced cancers. The method was immunoSEQ multiplex PCR; TCRdb's version includes in-frame clones alone and lacks a portion of them. The sample has tens of thousands of clones, over 80% seen once. Sample: CD4+ or CD8+ T cells sorted from blood, taken in a trial of the OX40 agonist ivuxolimab. The receptors were gathered from an adult with an advanced solid tumor such as melanoma, head and neck, liver or kidney cancer.

The V call is TRBV2, the J call TRBJ2-1, with a tentative D call TRBD2 (5 bases). V dropped 7 bases and J dropped 1 base, with 11 bases sitting between them. Germline-derived CDR1 and CDR2 are SNHLY and FYNNEI. The CDR3 length is 14 residues. CDR3 coding DNA: TGTGCCAGCATGGAGGCCCAATCCTACAATGAGCAGTTCTTC. Its translation is CASMEAQSYNEQFF.

This clone appeared once. This rearrangement joins TRBV7-2 to TRBJ1-2, with 7 bases that match TRBD1. The germline CDR1 and CDR2 sequences are SGHTA and FQGNSA. This CDR3 region has 15 residues. The V gene end was trimmed by 3 bases and the J gene end by 8 bases; junction bases not matched to a gene: 12. Here the CDR3 DNA reads TGTGCCAGCAGCTTTGAACAGGGGCGCCTTGACGGCTACACCTTC. The encoded protein is CASSFEQGRLDGYTF.

V and J are TRBV9 and TRBJ2-5, with D unresolved. The J call may be faulty, since TRBJ2-7 better matches the DNA end. This CDR3 has 16 amino acids. Germline loops: CDR1 SGDLS, CDR2 YYNGEE. The CDR3 nucleotides are TGTGCCAGCAGCGTAGGCCCGTTTCTGGATTCCTACGAGCAGTACTTC. Translation: CASSVGPFLDSYEQYF.

This chain connects TRBV11-3 to TRBJ1-1; perhaps TRBD1 as D (5 bases). CDR1 SGHNT and CDR2 YENEEA come from the germline V gene. The length of the CDR3 is 14 residues. Trimming cost V 3 bases and J 3 bases, with 11 bases left between them. Written as DNA, the CDR3 is TGTGCCAGCAGCTTGAGGGGAGGGGACACTGAAGCTTTCTTT. This codes for CASSLRGGDTEAFF.

The chain carries TRBV19 and TRBJ1-1; D gene uncertain. Germline V gene lookup returns CDR1 LNHDA and CDR2 SQIVND (reference sequence). The CDR3 has 14 residues. V gave up 7 bases and J gave up 0 bases, with 12 bases separating them. CDR3: CASTNGPMNTEAFF. CDR3 in DNA: TGTGCCAGTACCAATGGACCCATGAACACTGAAGCTTTCTTT.

The rearrangement links TRBV5-4 to TRBJ2-5; D is unresolved. CDR1 is SGHNT, CDR2 YYREEE, per germline (reference sequence). The CDR3 consists of 16 residues. The ends were cut back, 0 bases at V and 5 bases at J, with 17 bases in the middle. CDR3: CASSLAGSTALETQYF. CDR3 in DNA: TGTGCCAGCAGCTTGGCCGGCTCCACTGCGCTCGAGACCCAGTACTTC.

The J gene is TRBJ1-2, the V gene TRBV6-5; the D is unclear. Germline CDR1 is MNHEY and CDR2 is SVGAGI. Between the trimmed V and J ends, which lost 7 bases and 8 bases, there was a span of 17 bases. The CDR3 is 13 residues long. This CDR3 is CASMRGVVGGYTF. DNA for the CDR3: TGTGCCAGCATGCGGGGTGTTGTCGGAGGCTACACCTTC.

This clone has only one observation. This chain connects TRBV5-6 to TRBJ2-2; D not resolved. CDR1 is SGHDT, CDR2 YYEEEE, per germline. Trimming pared 0 bases from V and 5 bases from J, leaving 8 bases between. The CDR3 is 14 residues long. CDR3 in amino acids: CASSLDVVTGELFF. CDR3 DNA: TGTGCCAGCAGCTTGGATGTGGTTACCGGGGAGCTGTTTTTT.

This chain uses TRBV18 with TRBJ1-1; D is unclear. The CDR3 spans 15 residues. The germline V and J ends were trimmed by 0 bases and 1 base, with 9 bases remaining between them. Germline lookup yields CDR1 KGHSH and CDR2 LQKENI. CDR3 nucleotides: TGTGCCAGCTCACCACCAGAATCAGGGAACACTGAAGCTTTCTTT. Its translation is CASSPPESGNTEAFF.

The J gene is TRBJ1-2, the V gene TRBV28; D unclear. The CDR3 has 14 residues. V was pared by 1 base and J by 2 bases, with 8 bases between. Germline values: CDR1 MDHEN, CDR2 SYDVKM. The CDR3, as DNA: TGTGCCAGCAGTTTATCGTCCTCCAACTATGGCTACACCTTC. This codes for CASSLSSSNYGYTF.

The rearrangement uses TRBV19 and TRBJ1-1; D call uncertain. Germline lookup yields CDR1 LNHDA and CDR2 SQIVND (reference sequence). The CDR3 is 13 residues long. Trimming removed 3 bases from V and 6 bases from J, with 11 bases in between. The CDR3 loop reads CASSIEGSAEAFF. CDR3 nucleotides: TGTGCCAGTAGTATCGAAGGAAGCGCTGAAGCTTTCTTT.

The rearrangement joins TRBV9 to TRBJ1-3, with 9 positions matching TRBD1. V lost 4 bases and J lost 4; bases outside the gene matches: 18. The germline V gene has CDR1 SGDLS and CDR2 YYNGEE. The CDR3 has 19 amino acids. CDR3 region: CASSLTLTGGNPLGNTIYF. Written as DNA, the CDR3 is TGTGCCAGCAGCCTCACCCTGACAGGGGGAAACCCTCTGGGAAACACCATATATTTT.

This rearrangement joins TRBV4-3 to TRBJ1-2, with D possibly matching TRBD1 (5 bases). V lost 1 base and J 4 bases, leaving 13 bases between the germline ends. This CDR3 region has 15 residues. In germline, CDR1 is LGHNA, CDR2 YSLEER. The CDR3 loop reads CASSQGAGIGYGYTF. The DNA for the CDR3 is TGCGCCAGCAGCCAAGGAGCAGGGATTGGCTATGGCTACACCTTC.

The genes are TRBV19 and TRBJ2-6; no firm D call. The germline V gene encodes CDR1 LNHDA and CDR2 SQIVND (reference sequence). The V and J ends lost 3 bases and 4 bases respectively, with 10 bases between them. The CDR3 loop spans 15 amino acids. The CDR3 coding sequence is TGTGCCAGTAGTATTTACCTATCGGGGGCCAACGTCCTGACTTTC. Its translation is CASSIYLSGANVLTF.

The chain joins TRBV15 to TRBJ1-1; no clear D gene. This CDR3 region has 13 residues. Germline CDR1 LNHNV, CDR2 YYDKDF (reference sequence). With 3 bases removed from V and 1 base from J, the gap between germline ends came to 6 bases. The CDR3 protein is CATSRDTNTEAFF. The CDR3 DNA reads as TGTGCCACCAGCAGGGATACGAACACTGAAGCTTTCTTT.

The genes are TRBV6-6 and TRBJ2-2, with D perhaps matching TRBD1 or TRBD2 (5 bases each). The CDR3 spans 12 residues. Trimming took 4 bases from V and 6 from J, leaving 6 bases between them. In germline, CDR1 is MNHNY, CDR2 SVGAGI (reference sequence). Here the CDR3 reads CASSLGAGELFF. DNA of the CDR3: TGTGCCAGCAGTTTGGGGGCCGGGGAGCTGTTTTTT.

The gene calls are TRBV7-9 and TRBJ2-6; 7 nucleotides line up with TRBD1. V shed 5 bases and J 1 base; nucleotides not matched to a gene: 5. Germline CDR1 reads SEHNR; CDR2 reads FQNEAQ (reference sequence). CDR3 length: 16 residues. CDR3 residues: CASSRPGGSGANVLTF. The CDR3 DNA follows: TGTGCCAGCAGCAGACCAGGGGGTTCTGGGGCCAACGTCCTGACTTTC.

This chain links TRBV27 with TRBJ1-1; TRBD1 is a possible D gene (6 bases). V was trimmed by 7 bases and J by 2 bases, leaving 11 bases between them. There are 13 residues in the CDR3. From germline, CDR1 is MNHEY and CDR2 SMNVEV (reference sequence). The CDR3 is CASKRQANTEAFF. The CDR3 nucleotides read TGTGCCAGCAAACGACAGGCTAACACTGAAGCTTTCTTT.

The V gene is TRBV10-1, the J gene TRBJ1-5, with no clear D. The V gene's germline CDR1 is WNHNN and CDR2 SYGVQD (reference sequence). This CDR3 has 14 residues. Trimming cost V 6 bases and J 0 bases, with 9 bases left between them. The CDR3 DNA is TGCGCCAGCAGCCACGGCACTAGCAATCAGCCCCAGCATTTT. It is translated as CASSHGTSNQPQHF.